This entry lists 32 T cell receptor beta chains sequenced from one sample in a study of blood T cell repertoires in COVID-19. Clones were sequenced by immunoSEQ multiplex PCR, and TCRdb holds only the in-frame ones, with some missing. The top ten hold roughly 3% of the sample, which has fewer than 300,000 clones, 82% seen once. Material for sequencing was peripheral blood. All receptors come from a young woman with acute or convalescent COVID-19.

V gene TRBV28 combines with J gene TRBJ2-7; a weak D match, TRBD1 (5 bases). V lost 6 bases and J lost 2, with 8 bases in between. CDR1 and CDR2 from the germline V gene are MDHEN and SYDVKM. The CDR3 covers 12 residues. The DNA of the CDR3 is TGTGCCAGCAGGCCAGGGACCTACGAGCAGTACTTC. Translating it yields CASRPGTYEQYF. The whole variable domain, remainder taken from reference TRBV28 and TRBJ2-7, is DVKVTQSSRYLVKRTGEKVFLECVQDMDHENMFWYRQDPGLGLRLIYFSYDVKMKEKGDIPEGYSVSREKKERFSLILESASTNQTSMYLCASRPGTYEQYFGPGTRLTVT.

This chain joins TRBV28 and TRBJ2-3, with 8 positions matching TRBD2. Germline CDR1 MDHEN, CDR2 SYDVKM. This CDR3 has 15 amino acids. Germline trimming cut 5 bases from V and 4 bases from J; bases unmatched to any gene: 8. Written as DNA, the CDR3 is TGTGCCAGCAGTCGAGCGGGGGTGGGGGCAGATACGCAGTATTTT. It codes for CASSRAGVGADTQYF. The variable domain in full, with the rest retrieved from reference TRBV28 and TRBJ2-3, is DVKVTQSSRYLVKRTGEKVFLECVQDMDHENMFWYRQDPGLGLRLIYFSYDVKMKEKGDIPEGYSVSREKKERFSLILESASTNQTSMYLCASSRAGVGADTQYFGPGTRLTVL.

V usage is TRBV6-2 or TRBV6-3 and J usage is TRBJ2-7, with D possibly being TRBD1 (5 bases). The CDR3 length is 12 residues. Looked up from germline, CDR1 is MNHEY and CDR2 is SVGEGT. Trimming pared 5 bases from V and 2 bases from J, leaving 7 bases between. CDR3 loop: CASSLDTYEQYF. CDR3 coding DNA: TGTGCCAGCAGTCTGGACACCTACGAGCAGTACTTC.

The chain is built from TRBV18 and TRBJ1-2; 7 bases map to TRBD1. The CDR3 length is 13 residues. CDR1 and CDR2 (germline): KGHSH, LQKENI. V shed 4 bases and J 14 bases; nucleotides not matched to a gene: 13. The CDR3 is CASSLTTRDSYTF. For the CDR3, the DNA is TGTGCCAGCTCACTAACGACCCGGGACAGTTATACCTTC.

The CDR3 is CASSVDTGGGNTIYF. In DNA form, the CDR3 reads TGTGCCAGCAGCGTAGACACGGGGGGTGGAAACACCATATATTTT. This chain uses TRBV9 with TRBJ1-3; D may be TRBD1 (5 bases). V lost 0 bases and J lost 3, with 10 bases in between. Germline loops: CDR1 SGDLS, CDR2 YYNGEE. This CDR3 contains 15 residues.

The J gene is TRBJ2-2, the V gene TRBV6-6; 13 bases match TRBD2. This CDR3 is built from 15 residues. After removal of 6 bases from V and 3 bases from J, the junction contained 1 base not matched to a gene. The germline gives CDR1 MNHNY, CDR2 SVGAGI (reference sequence). As DNA, the CDR3 is TGTGCCAGCAGCGGACTAGCGGGAGACACCGGGGAGCTGTTTTTT. It specifies CASSGLAGDTGELFF.

This rearrangement joins TRBV4-2 to TRBJ2-2; 9 nucleotides line up with TRBD1. CDR1 is LGHNA, CDR2 YNFKEQ, per germline. V shed 4 bases and J 4 bases; nucleotides not matched to a gene: 7. The CDR3 contains 16 residues. The CDR3: CASSLPGTGTTGELFF. CDR3 bases: TGTGCCAGCAGCCTACCCGGGACAGGGACCACCGGGGAGCTGTTTTTT.

The chain carries TRBV4-3 and TRBJ2-5, with 11 bases that match TRBD2. The germline V gene encodes CDR1 LGHNA and CDR2 YSLEER. J gave up 0 bases and V 3 bases, and 6 bases lay outside the gene matches. This CDR3 has 17 residues. CDR3 nucleotides: TGCGCCAGCAGCCATCGACTAGCGGGATCGTACCAAGAGACCCAGTACTTC. It encodes CASSHRLAGSYQETQYF.

The J gene is TRBJ2-1, the V gene TRBV19; TRBD2 matches at 10 bases. CDR1 LNHDA and CDR2 SQIVND come from the germline V gene (reference sequence). V shed 4 bases and J 1 base; nucleotides not matched to a gene: 1. CDR3 length: 15 residues. DNA for the CDR3: TGTGCCAGTAGTAAGCGGGAGGGTTCCTACAATGAGCAGTTCTTC. Translating gives CASSKREGSYNEQFF.

The chain recombines TRBV19 with TRBJ2-7; a weak D match, TRBD2 (5 bases). Germline CDR1 is LNHDA and CDR2 is SQIVND (reference sequence). This CDR3 region has 15 residues. The V end was cut by 6 bases, the J end by 6 bases, with 21 bases between. The CDR3 coding sequence is TGTGCCAGTAGCCCCCTCTGGTCGCGGGTGTCCGAGCAGTACTTC. As protein: CASSPLWSRVSEQYF.

The CDR3 DNA sequence: TGCGCCAGCAGCCTGAGACCGGGACTAGCGGGGGCTTACAATGAGCAGTTCTTC. Translation gives CASSLRPGLAGAYNEQFF. This chain uses TRBV4-3 with TRBJ2-1; TRBD2 agrees at 14 bases. J lost 4 bases, V lost 4 bases, and 9 bases had no gene match. There are 18 residues in the CDR3. Germline CDR1 is LGHNA and CDR2 is YSLEER.

The chain employs TRBV5-4 and TRBJ2-2; TRBD2 agrees at 14 bases. Per germline, CDR1 SGHNT and CDR2 YYREEE (reference sequence). The CDR3 sequence is 17 residues long. J was trimmed by 7 bases and V by 4 bases; bases with no gene match: 9. The CDR3 DNA reads TGTGCCAGCAGCCCACCCGGGACTAGCGGGAGTGGCGGGGAGCTGTTTTTT. This gives the protein CASSPPGTSGSGGELFF. The whole variable domain, remainder taken from reference TRBV5-4 and TRBJ2-2, is ETGVTQSPTHLIKTRGQQVTLRCSSQSGHNTVSWYQQALGQGPQFIFQYYREEENGRGNFPPRFSGLQFPNYSSELNVNALELDDSALYLCASSPPGTSGSGGELFFGEGSRLTVL.

The chain uses TRBV11-2 and TRBJ2-7; 8 positions agree with TRBD1. The germline V gene has CDR1 SGHAT and CDR2 FQNNGV. V shed 5 bases and J 2 bases; nucleotides not matched to a gene: 8. This CDR3 region has 15 residues. For the CDR3, the DNA is TGTGCCAGCAGCCCCGGACAGGGCAGGACCTACGAGCAGTACTTC. Its translation is CASSPGQGRTYEQYF.

This clone was seen a single time. This chain connects TRBV27 to TRBJ2-1; 12 nucleotides align to TRBD1. This CDR3 has 17 residues. CDR1 and CDR2 (germline): MNHEY, SMNVEV (reference sequence). J lost 2 bases, V lost 4 bases, and 6 bases had no gene match. Here the CDR3 DNA reads TGTGCCAGCAGTTCCGGGACAGGGGGCCCCCCCTACAATGAGCAGTTCTTC. Translation gives CASSSGTGGPPYNEQFF.

The chain joins TRBV3-1 (or the pseudogene TRBV3-2) to TRBJ2-1; 7 positions agree with TRBD1. J gave up 12 bases and V 4 bases, and 9 bases lay outside the gene matches. CDR1 is LGHDT, CDR2 YNNKEL, per germline (reference sequence). This CDR3 has 13 residues. DNA for the CDR3: TGTGCCAGCAGCCGAACAACCACAGGGGCGCAGTTCTTC. Protein product: CASSRTTTGAQFF.

This clone was picked up one time. This chain uses TRBV4-3 with TRBJ1-1; tentatively, D is TRBD1 (5 bases). The CDR3 covers 15 residues. Trimming took 0 bases from V and 2 from J, leaving 10 bases between them. Germline V gives CDR1 LGHNA, CDR2 YSLEER. This CDR3 is CASSQDMGPNTEAFF. The DNA of the CDR3 is TGCGCCAGCAGCCAAGATATGGGGCCAAACACTGAAGCTTTCTTT.

The chain has TRBV29-1 and TRBJ2-7; 7 nucleotides line up with TRBD2. This CDR3 is 12 amino acids long. In germline, CDR1 is SQVTM, CDR2 ANQGSEA. V lost 5 bases to trimming and J lost 3 bases; unmatched junction nucleotides: 4. CDR3 nucleotides: TGCAGCGTTCGGACTAGTGGCTACGAGCAGTACTTC. This gives the protein CSVRTSGYEQYF.

V is TRBV25-1 and J is TRBJ2-2, with 10 bases lining up with TRBD1. This CDR3 is built from 17 residues. V was pared by 3 bases and J by 6 bases, with 10 bases of the junction left unmatched. The germline CDR1 and CDR2 sequences are MGHDK and SYGVNS. The CDR3 sequence: CASSERGRTGGAGELFF. The CDR3 DNA reads as TGTGCCAGCAGTGAGCGGGGCCGGACAGGGGGGGCCGGGGAGCTGTTTTTT.

This chain uses TRBV5-4 with TRBJ2-5; a weak D match, TRBD2 (6 bases). The V and J ends lost 4 bases and 5 bases respectively, with 12 bases between them. Germline CDR1 reads SGHNT; CDR2 reads YYREEE (reference sequence). This CDR3 spans 13 amino acids. The CDR3 coding sequence is TGTGCCAGCAGCCGGGACTGGGGGGAGACCCAGTACTTC. It is translated as CASSRDWGETQYF. Full variable domain (outside the CDR3, taken from reference TRBV5-4 and TRBJ2-5): ETGVTQSPTHLIKTRGQQVTLRCSSQSGHNTVSWYQQALGQGPQFIFQYYREEENGRGNFPPRFSGLQFPNYSSELNVNALELDDSALYLCASSRDWGETQYFGPGTRLLVL.

The chain joins TRBV28 to TRBJ2-3; TRBD2 matches at 10 bases. Germline-derived CDR1 and CDR2 are MDHEN and SYDVKM. There are 21 residues in the CDR3. The J segment lost 2 bases and the V segment lost 3 bases, leaving 20 bases of the junction unmatched. CDR3 nucleotides: TGTGCCAGCAGTTTGGGGGTTATTAAGCTAGCGGGAGAGGTGATCACAGATACGCAGTATTTT. Residues: CASSLGVIKLAGEVITDTQYF.

The V gene is TRBV6-2 or TRBV6-3, the J gene TRBJ1-5; TRBD1 matches 7 bases. CDR1 and CDR2 (germline): MNHEY, SVGEGT. The CDR3 consists of 17 residues. V lost 2 bases and J lost 5; bases outside the gene matches: 12. CDR3 protein: CASSYPHRGQGDQPQHF. The CDR3 DNA is TGTGCCAGCAGTTACCCCCATAGGGGGCAGGGGGATCAGCCCCAGCATTTT.

The chain links TRBV19 to TRBJ2-1; tentatively, D is TRBD1 (8 bases). V was pared by 3 bases and J by 9 bases, with 24 bases between. This CDR3 comprises 17 residues. CDR1 and CDR2 (germline): LNHDA, SQIVND (reference sequence). CDR3 nucleotides: TGTGCCAGTAGTATTCCTCAGGGTTCGGGGGGACAGGCTGAGCAGTTCTTC. As protein: CASSIPQGSGGQAEQFF.

The chain recombines TRBV19 with TRBJ1-5; TRBD1 matches 8 bases. The CDR3 spans 15 residues. The germline V gene encodes CDR1 LNHDA and CDR2 SQIVND (reference sequence). Trimming cost V 6 bases and J 6 bases; bases outside gene matches: 10. CDR3: CASREDRVVSQPQHF. CDR3 nucleotide sequence: TGTGCCAGTAGGGAGGACAGGGTCGTCTCTCAGCCCCAGCATTTT.

The V gene is TRBV7-9, the J gene TRBJ2-3; 8 nucleotides match TRBD2. The CDR3 spans 15 residues. From germline, CDR1 is SEHNR and CDR2 FQNEAQ (reference sequence). V dropped 3 bases and J dropped 3; count of bases not matched to a gene: 5. The CDR3, as DNA: TGTGCCAGCAGCTTGAGAGCGGGAGCGACAGATACGCAGTATTTT. It specifies CASSLRAGATDTQYF.

The chain combines TRBV27 with TRBJ2-2, with D perhaps TRBD2 (8 bases). The V end lost 1 base, the J end lost 13 bases, and 19 bases lay between the germline ends. Germline V gene data show CDR1 as MNHEY and CDR2 as SMNVEV (reference sequence). This CDR3 has 15 residues. The CDR3 nucleotides are TGTGCCAGCAGTTTATTAGCGGGACAGAGAATAGGGCTGTTTTTT. It translates to CASSLLAGQRIGLFF.

The chain joins TRBV27 to TRBJ2-3, with 8 bases that match TRBD1. The CDR3 is made up of 15 amino acids. V lost 6 bases and J lost 1; bases outside the gene matches: 6. Germline V gene sequence: CDR1 MNHEY, CDR2 SMNVEV (reference sequence). The CDR3 sequence is CASSSGTGRTDTQYF. The CDR3 bases are TGTGCCAGCAGCTCCGGGACAGGACGCACAGATACGCAGTATTTT.

The CDR3 bases are TGTGCCACCAGTGATTTGCCGACACAGGGGCGCGGGACCGGGGAGCTGTTTTTT. This encodes CATSDLPTQGRGTGELFF. The chain carries TRBV24-1 and TRBJ2-2; TRBD1 aligns across 7 bases. Germline V gene data show CDR1 as KGHDR and CDR2 as SFDVKD. This CDR3 has 18 residues. After removal of 0 bases from V and 5 bases from J, the junction contained 11 bases not matched to a gene.

The V call is TRBV29-1, the J call TRBJ2-7; 8 bases are shared with TRBD1. The CDR3 contains 13 residues. CDR1 SQVTM and CDR2 ANQGSEA come from the germline V gene. The trim removed 6 bases at V and 7 bases at J, leaving 11 bases unmatched. This CDR3 reads CSVAGTGGWEQYF. CDR3 sequence (DNA): TGCAGCGTCGCCGGGACAGGAGGTTGGGAGCAGTACTTC.

The chain uses TRBV4-3 and TRBJ2-3; 7 bases map to TRBD2. Trimming took 7 bases from V and 3 from J; bases not matched to a gene: 10. Germline CDR1 LGHNA, CDR2 YSLEER. CDR3 size: 15 residues. The CDR3 here is CASTVAGGPTDTQYF. CDR3 nucleotide sequence: TGCGCCAGCACGGTAGCGGGCGGGCCGACAGATACGCAGTATTTT.

The count of this clone is one. The chain has TRBV4-3 and TRBJ2-7; TRBD2 matches 10 bases. V was clipped by 1 base and J by 3 bases; unmatched bases: 6. The CDR3 has 16 amino acids. Germline V CDR1 and CDR2: LGHNA, YSLEER. In DNA, the CDR3 is TGCGCCAGCAGCCAAGGAAGCGGGAGGGCCGTCTACGAGCAGTACTTC. Translated: CASSQGSGRAVYEQYF.

The chain joins TRBV29-1 to TRBJ2-2, with TRBD2 identical over 7 bases. CDR3 size: 14 residues. CDR1 is SQVTM and CDR2 is ANQGSEA in the germline V gene. After removal of 6 bases from V and 0 bases from J, the junction contained 4 bases not matched to a gene. The CDR3 bases are TGCAGCGTCCGAGCGGGGACGAACACCGGGGAGCTGTTTTTT. It encodes CSVRAGTNTGELFF.

The CDR3 nucleotides are TGTGCCAGCCGCCCTAGCGGGAGCGACTCCCAGTACTTC. Its protein is CASRPSGSDSQYF. This chain uses TRBV7-8 with TRBJ2-5, with TRBD2 matching over 10 bases. The CDR3 contains 13 residues. With 8 bases clipped from V and 9 bases from J, the junction kept 9 bases outside the gene matches. Germline V lookup: CDR1 SGHVS, CDR2 FQNEAQ.